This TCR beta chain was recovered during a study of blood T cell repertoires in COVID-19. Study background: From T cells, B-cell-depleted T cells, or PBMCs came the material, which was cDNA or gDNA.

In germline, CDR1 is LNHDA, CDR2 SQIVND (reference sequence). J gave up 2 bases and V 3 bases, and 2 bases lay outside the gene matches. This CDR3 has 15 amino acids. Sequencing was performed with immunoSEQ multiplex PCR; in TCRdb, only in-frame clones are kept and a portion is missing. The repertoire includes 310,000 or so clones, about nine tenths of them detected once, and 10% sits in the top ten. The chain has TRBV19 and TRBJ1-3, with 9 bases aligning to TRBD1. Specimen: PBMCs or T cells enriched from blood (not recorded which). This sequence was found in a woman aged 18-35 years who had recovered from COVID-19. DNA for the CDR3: TGTGCCAGTAGTATGGGGACAGGGACTGGAAACACCATATATTTT. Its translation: CASSMGTGTGNTIYF.